A selection of T cell receptor beta chains follows, all from one sample in a study of cytomegalovirus exposure and HLA in healthy donors. Using immunoSEQ multiplex PCR, the repertoire was profiled, and TCRdb retains in-frame clones only, with some absent. Altogether about 130,000 clones are present, 89% being singletons, with the ten largest covering 3% to 4%. What was sequenced was PBMCs. Every receptor here comes from a man aged 25-45 years in good health and CMV-seronegative. Each CDR3 is given without its conserved first and last residue.

v_call cdr3_aa
TRBV4-1 ASSQFGGAFYNEQF
TRBV20-1 CGFENTEAF
TRBV5-4 ASSSTRGETQY
TRBV15 ATSRDLGGVRGNTIY
TRBV27 ASRVTRYNEQF
TRBV15 ATSRGTGGNYGYT
TRBV7-9 ASSPRDRRFYGYT
TRBV7-2 ASSFGGGATDTQY
TRBV7-8 ASSLTLTGVTEAF
TRBV4-1 ASSQMGQVDEKLF
TRBV6-5 ASSYVPGGEAF
TRBV18 ASSPTRGLEQY
TRBV7-6 ASSLAGRATEAF
TRBV5-4 ASSLVGGGNNSPLH
TRBV28 ASSLRQDAAGELF
TRBV27 ASSPGNTFSYEQY
TRBV7-9 ASSHPSAAGELF
TRBV29-1 SVATGGRGNQPQH
TRBV6-5 ASSERGYEQY
TRBV28 ASSLTGTGEAEQY
TRBV23-1 ASSQSLRDSNTEAF
TRBV19 ASSRTGTSRETQY
TRBV18 ASSQGQAQGGYT
TRBV29-1 SVENGYRGSADTQY
TRBV2 ASSAQGVGQPQH
TRBV9 ASSGRTSASTDTQY
TRBV14 ASSQVPPWGVRNTEAF
TRBV28 ASSFPHRGSAGTQY
TRBV5-4 ASSAWTSGVADTQY
TRBV5-6 ASSLGQSYSPLH
TRBV4-3 ASSSDRGMNTEAF
TRBV5-1 ASSFGQASTGELF
TRBV28 ASSLGRRGRTEAF
TRBV7-9 ASSLGTSGADTQY
TRBV27 ASSLTGDYGYT
TRBV5-6 ASSLASRGGHETQY
TRBV4-1 ASSQDKDAGWGGYT
TRBV11-2 ASSTGQGYEQF
TRBV10-2 ASSDGGPNTGELF
TRBV11-3 ASSPDNTDTQY
TRBV5-8 ASSARDRENGYT
TRBV9 ASSASGLASGNTIY